This T cell receptor (beta chain) was sequenced during a study of Graves' ophthalmopathy and Graves' hyperthyroidism. About the research overall: Researchers obtained peripheral blood at initial diagnosis, before any treatment had begun.

Notes on the study in general: Ophthalmopathy progression predictions by the model showed 72.22% specificity and about 70% sensitivity.

Around 10 ml of fresh blood yielded the PBMCs by density gradient. Ten or more counts support this clonotype. The target antigen is unknown. TCR beta CDR3 regions were amplified from RNA transcripts. The library came from an HTBI-primed first-round RT-PCR and a second-round multiplex PCR. TCRdb passed the multiplex PCR reads through MiXCR, listing each CDR3 protein once. The data contain about 210,000 distinct CDR3 sequences, roughly 29% of them seen just once; the ten biggest clones take up 9.1%. This receptor was taken from a man aged 50 to 59 with Graves' ophthalmopathy. The sample taken for sequencing was peripheral blood.

The CDR3 reads CASSLMVVNVDGYTF. CDR3 in DNA: TGTGCCAGCAGCTTAATGGTGGTCAACGTCGATGGCTACACCTTC. V usage is TRBV7-8 and J usage is TRBJ1-2; D gene ambiguous. The germline gives CDR1 SGHVS, CDR2 FQNEAQ. Deletions cut 2 bases from V and 6 bases from J, with 16 bases between. This CDR3 contains 15 residues. The complete variable domain, with remaining parts taken from reference TRBV7-8 and TRBJ1-2, reads GAGVSQSPRYKVAKRGQDVALRCDPISGHVSLFWYQQALGQGPEFLTYFQNEAQLDKSGLPSDRFFAERPEGSVSTLKIQRTQQEDSAVYLCASSLMVVNVDGYTFGSGTRLTVV.